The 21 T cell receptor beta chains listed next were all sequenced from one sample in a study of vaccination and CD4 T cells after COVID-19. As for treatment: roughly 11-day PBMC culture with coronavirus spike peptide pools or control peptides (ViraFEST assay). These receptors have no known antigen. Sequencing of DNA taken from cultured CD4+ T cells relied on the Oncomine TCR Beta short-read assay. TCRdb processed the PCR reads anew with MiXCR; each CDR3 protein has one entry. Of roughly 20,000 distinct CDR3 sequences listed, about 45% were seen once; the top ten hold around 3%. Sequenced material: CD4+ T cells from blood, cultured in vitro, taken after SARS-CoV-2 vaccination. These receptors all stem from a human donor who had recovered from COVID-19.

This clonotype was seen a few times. The DNA of the CDR3 is TGTGCCAGCAGTCACTTAGGGGTGACAGGGTACAATTCACCCCTCCACTTT. This encodes CASSHLGVTGYNSPLHF. The V gene is TRBV6-5, the J gene TRBJ1-6, with TRBD1 matching 7 bases. The CDR3 runs to 17 residues. CDR1 is MNHEY, CDR2 SVGAGI, per germline. Unmatched junction bases numbered 14, after V lost 5 bases and J lost 7 bases.

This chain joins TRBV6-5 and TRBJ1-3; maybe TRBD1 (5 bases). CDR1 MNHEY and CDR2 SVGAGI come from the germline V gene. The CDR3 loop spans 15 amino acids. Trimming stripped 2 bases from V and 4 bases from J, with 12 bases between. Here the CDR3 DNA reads TGTGCCAGCAGTTACGTGCAGGGATCCGGAAACACCATATATTTT. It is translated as CASSYVQGSGNTIYF.

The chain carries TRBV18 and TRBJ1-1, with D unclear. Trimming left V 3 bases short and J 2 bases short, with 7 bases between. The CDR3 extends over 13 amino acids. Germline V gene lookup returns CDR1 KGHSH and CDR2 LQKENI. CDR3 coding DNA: TGTGCCAGCTCACCGTCAGTTAACACTGAAGCTTTCTTT. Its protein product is CASSPSVNTEAFF.

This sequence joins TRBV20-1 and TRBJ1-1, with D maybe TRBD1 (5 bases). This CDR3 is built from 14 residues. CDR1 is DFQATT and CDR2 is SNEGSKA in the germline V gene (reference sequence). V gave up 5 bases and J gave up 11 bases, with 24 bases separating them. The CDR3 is CSARGREAQVGAFF. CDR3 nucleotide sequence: TGCAGTGCTCGAGGCAGGGAGGCACAGGTAGGGGCTTTCTTT.

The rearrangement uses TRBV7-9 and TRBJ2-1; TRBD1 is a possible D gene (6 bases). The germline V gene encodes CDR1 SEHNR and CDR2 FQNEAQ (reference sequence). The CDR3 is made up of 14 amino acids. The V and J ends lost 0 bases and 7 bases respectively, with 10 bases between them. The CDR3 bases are TGTGCCAGCAGCTTAGCGATGGACAGTAATGAGCAGTTCTTC. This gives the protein CASSLAMDSNEQFF. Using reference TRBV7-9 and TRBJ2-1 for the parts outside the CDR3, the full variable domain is DTGVSQNPRHKITKRGQNVTFRCDPISEHNRLYWYRQTLGQGPEFLTYFQNEAQLEKSRLLSDRFSAERPKGSFSTLEIQRTEQGDSAMYLCASSLAMDSNEQFFGPGTRLTVL.

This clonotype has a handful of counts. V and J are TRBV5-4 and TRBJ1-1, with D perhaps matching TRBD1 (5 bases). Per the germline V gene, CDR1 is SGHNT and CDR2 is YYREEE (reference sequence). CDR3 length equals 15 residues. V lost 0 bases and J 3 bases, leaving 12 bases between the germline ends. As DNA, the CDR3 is TGTGCCAGCAGCTTGGATCGGGGGTTGGACACTGAAGCTTTCTTT. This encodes CASSLDRGLDTEAFF.

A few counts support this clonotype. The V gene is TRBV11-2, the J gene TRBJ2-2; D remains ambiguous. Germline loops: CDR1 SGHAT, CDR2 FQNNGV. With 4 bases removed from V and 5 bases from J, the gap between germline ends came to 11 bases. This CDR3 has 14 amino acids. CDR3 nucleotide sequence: TGTGCCAGCAGCTCTAAGGTGGGAACCGGGGAGCTGTTTTTT. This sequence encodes CASSSKVGTGELFF.

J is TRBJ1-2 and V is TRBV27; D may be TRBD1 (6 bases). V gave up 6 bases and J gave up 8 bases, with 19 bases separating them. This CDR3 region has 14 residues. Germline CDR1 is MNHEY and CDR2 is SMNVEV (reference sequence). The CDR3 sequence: CASRVSTGPGGYTF. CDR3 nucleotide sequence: TGTGCCAGCAGAGTTTCTACAGGGCCGGGGGGCTACACCTTC.

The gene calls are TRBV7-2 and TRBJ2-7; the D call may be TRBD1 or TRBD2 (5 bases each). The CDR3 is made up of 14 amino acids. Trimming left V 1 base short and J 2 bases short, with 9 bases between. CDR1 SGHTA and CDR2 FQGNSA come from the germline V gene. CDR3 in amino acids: CASSLGPGPYEQYF. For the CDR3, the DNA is TGTGCCAGCAGCTTAGGGCCGGGGCCCTACGAGCAGTACTTC.

CDR3 in DNA: TGTGCCAGCAGTGACATTCTCGGGGGCTACACCTTC. Protein sequence: CASSDILGGYTF. The gene calls are TRBV27 and TRBJ1-2; D not certain. V was cut by 5 bases and J by 8 bases, with 12 bases left in between. This CDR3 is 12 amino acids long. Germline assignment: CDR1 MNHEY and CDR2 SMNVEV (reference sequence).

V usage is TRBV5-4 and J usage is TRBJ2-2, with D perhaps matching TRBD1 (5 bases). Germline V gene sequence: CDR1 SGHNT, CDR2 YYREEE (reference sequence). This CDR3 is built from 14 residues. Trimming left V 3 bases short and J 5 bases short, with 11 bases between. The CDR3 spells CASSYLRETGELFF. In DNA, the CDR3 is TGTGCCAGCAGCTACCTCAGGGAAACCGGGGAGCTGTTTTTT.

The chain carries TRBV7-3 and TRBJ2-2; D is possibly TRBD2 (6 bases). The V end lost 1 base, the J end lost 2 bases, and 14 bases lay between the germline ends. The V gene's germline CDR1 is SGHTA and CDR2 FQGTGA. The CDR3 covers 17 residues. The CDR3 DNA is TGTGCCAGCAGCTTAAATGCCGGGAGTGGTAACACCGGGGAGCTGTTTTTT. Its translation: CASSLNAGSGNTGELFF.

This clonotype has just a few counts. CDR3: CASSKERTSNYGYTF. CDR3 nucleotides: TGTGCCAGCAGCAAAGAGCGCACCTCCAACTATGGCTACACCTTC. The chain uses TRBV21-1 and TRBJ1-2. TRBV21-1 is an annotated pseudogene. The CDR3 loop spans 15 amino acids.

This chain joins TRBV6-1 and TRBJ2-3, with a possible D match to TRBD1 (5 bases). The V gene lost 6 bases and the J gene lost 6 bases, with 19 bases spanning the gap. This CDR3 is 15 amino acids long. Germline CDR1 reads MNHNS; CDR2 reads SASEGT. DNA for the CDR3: TGTGCCAGCAGGTGGCTAGGGGCCACCCTGGATACGCAGTATTTT. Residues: CASRWLGATLDTQYF.

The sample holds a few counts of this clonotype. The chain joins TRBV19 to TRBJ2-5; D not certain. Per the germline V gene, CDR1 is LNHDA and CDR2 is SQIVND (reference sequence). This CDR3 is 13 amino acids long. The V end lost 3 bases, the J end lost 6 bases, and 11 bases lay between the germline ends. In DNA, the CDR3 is TGTGCCAGTAGTATTGAGGCTTTGAAGACCCAGTACTTC. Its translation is CASSIEALKTQYF.

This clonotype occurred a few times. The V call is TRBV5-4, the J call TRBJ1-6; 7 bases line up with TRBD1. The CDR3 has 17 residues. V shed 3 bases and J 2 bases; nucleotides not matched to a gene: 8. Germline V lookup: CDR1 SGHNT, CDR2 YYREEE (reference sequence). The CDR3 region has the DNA TGTGCCAGCAGCTGGCGACAGGGTGGTGCCTATAATTCACCCCTCCACTTT. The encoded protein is CASSWRQGGAYNSPLHF.

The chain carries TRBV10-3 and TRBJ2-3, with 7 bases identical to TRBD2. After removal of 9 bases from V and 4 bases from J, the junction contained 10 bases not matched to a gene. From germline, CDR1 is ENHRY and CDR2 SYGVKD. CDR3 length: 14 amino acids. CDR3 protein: CAMAGAGEADTQYF. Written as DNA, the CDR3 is TGTGCCATGGCCGGGGCGGGAGAGGCAGATACGCAGTATTTT.

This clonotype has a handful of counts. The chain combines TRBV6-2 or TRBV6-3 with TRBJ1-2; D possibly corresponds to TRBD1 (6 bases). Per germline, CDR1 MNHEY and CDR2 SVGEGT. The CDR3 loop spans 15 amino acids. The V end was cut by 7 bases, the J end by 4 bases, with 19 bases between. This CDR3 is CASTETGRGIYGYTF. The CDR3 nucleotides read TGTGCCAGCACCGAAACGGGCAGGGGTATCTATGGCTACACCTTC.

CDR3 in DNA: TGTGCCTGGAGTCTGGTTAGGTCTTCTGGCTACACCTTC. Amino acids: CAWSLVRSSGYTF. The genes are TRBV30 and TRBJ1-2; no clear D gene. V lost 2 bases and J 7 bases, leaving 14 bases between the germline ends. This CDR3 has 13 amino acids. The germline gives CDR1 GTSNPN, CDR2 SVGIG (reference sequence).

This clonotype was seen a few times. CDR3 region: CSANVQASTDTQYF. The CDR3 nucleotides read TGCAGTGCTAACGTACAGGCCAGTACAGATACGCAGTATTTT. The rearrangement joins TRBV20-1 to TRBJ2-3; possible D gene TRBD1, 5 bases. CDR1 DFQATT and CDR2 SNEGSKA come from the germline V gene (reference sequence). V lost 4 bases to trimming and J lost 3 bases, with 14 bases between them. The CDR3 has 14 residues.

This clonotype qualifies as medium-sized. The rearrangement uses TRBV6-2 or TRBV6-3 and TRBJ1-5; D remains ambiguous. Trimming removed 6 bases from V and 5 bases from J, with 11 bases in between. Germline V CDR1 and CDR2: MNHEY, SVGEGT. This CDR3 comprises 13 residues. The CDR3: CASRLGHDQPQHF. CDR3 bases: TGTGCCAGCAGATTGGGCCACGATCAGCCCCAGCATTTT.